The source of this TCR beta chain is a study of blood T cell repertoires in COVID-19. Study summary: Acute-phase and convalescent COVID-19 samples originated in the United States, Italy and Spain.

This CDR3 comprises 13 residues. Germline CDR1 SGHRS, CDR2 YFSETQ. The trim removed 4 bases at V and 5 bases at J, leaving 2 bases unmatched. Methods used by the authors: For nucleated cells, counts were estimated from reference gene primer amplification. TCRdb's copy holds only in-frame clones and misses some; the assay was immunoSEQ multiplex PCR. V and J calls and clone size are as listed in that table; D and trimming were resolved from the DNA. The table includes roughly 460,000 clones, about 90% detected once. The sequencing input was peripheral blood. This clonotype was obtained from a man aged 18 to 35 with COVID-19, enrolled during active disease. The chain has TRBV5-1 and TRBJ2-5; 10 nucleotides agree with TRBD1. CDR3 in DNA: TGCGCCAGCAGCCAGGACAGGGGGGAGACCCAGTACTTC. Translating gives CASSQDRGETQYF.